A single sample is the source of the 9 T cell receptor beta chains below, sequenced in a study of shared clonotypes between healthy human individuals. CD45RO-negative CD8 cells positively selected for CCR7 made up the naive population, which excluded terminally differentiated effector memory CD45RA+ cells. The method was immunoSEQ multiplex PCR; TCRdb's version includes in-frame clones alone and lacks a portion of them. The top ten clones hold around 1.1% of a sample with millions of clones, about 95% of them seen once. The sequenced sample consisted of naive CD8+ T cells sorted from blood. These receptors were collected from a man aged 18 to 35 in good health.

This clone turned up a few times. The J gene is TRBJ1-2, the V gene TRBV6-5; TRBD1 agrees at 7 bases. With V trimmed by 5 bases and J by 0 bases, 3 bases remained unmatched. The germline V gene has CDR1 MNHEY and CDR2 SVGAGI. The CDR3 has 14 amino acids. The CDR3: CASSPTGPNYGYTF. CDR3 nucleotides: TGTGCCAGCAGTCCGACAGGGCCTAACTATGGCTACACCTTC.

As to this clone: At the DNA level, this CDR3 is encoded by other sequences in the same sample as well. V is TRBV29-1 and J is TRBJ1-1, with TRBD1 matching over 7 bases. After removal of 3 bases from V and 4 bases from J, the junction contained 2 bases not matched to a gene. CDR1 and CDR2 (germline): SQVTM, ANQGSEA. The CDR3 extends over 12 amino acids. The CDR3 DNA is TGCAGCGTTGAGGCAGGGGGCACTGAAGCTTTCTTT. Translation gives CSVEAGGTEAFF.

The chain uses TRBV7-9 and TRBJ1-1; TRBD1 matches at 8 bases. J lost 0 bases, V lost 0 bases, and 6 bases had no gene match. This CDR3 has 17 amino acids. Germline V gene lookup returns CDR1 SEHNR and CDR2 FQNEAQ (reference sequence). The CDR3 sequence: CASSLAGQGALNTEAFF. The CDR3 coding sequence is TGTGCCAGCAGCTTAGCTGGGCAGGGGGCCTTGAACACTGAAGCTTTCTTT.

This rearrangement joins TRBV30 to TRBJ2-7; no clear D. This CDR3 has 12 amino acids. From germline, CDR1 is GTSNPN and CDR2 SVGIG (reference sequence). V lost 3 bases to trimming and J lost 6 bases, with 12 bases between them. CDR3 bases: TGTGCCTGGAGCCTCTTGGGCGGCGAGCAGTACTTC. This gives the protein CAWSLLGGEQYF.

This sequence joins TRBV7-6 and TRBJ1-1, with D maybe TRBD1 (5 bases). The CDR3 is 13 amino acids. CDR1 is SGHVS, CDR2 FNYEAQ, per germline. V was trimmed by 9 bases and J by 3 bases, leaving 14 bases between them. The CDR3 spells CASQGEGHTEAFF. The CDR3 bases are TGTGCCAGTCAGGGAGAGGGGCACACTGAAGCTTTCTTT.

A few counts support this clone. The CDR3, as DNA: TGTGCCTGGGGCCGGAGGGAGATCGACACTGAAGCTTTCTTT. Translation: CAWGRREIDTEAFF. This chain joins TRBV30 and TRBJ1-1, with no clear D. The CDR3 contains 14 residues. Germline CDR1 GTSNPN, CDR2 SVGIG (reference sequence). Trimming took 5 bases from V and 3 from J, leaving 16 bases between them.

With regard to this clone: Other nucleotide sequences from this sample produce the same CDR3. This chain uses TRBV27 with TRBJ2-2; D gene uncertain. CDR1 MNHEY and CDR2 SMNVEV come from the germline V gene (reference sequence). This CDR3 has 13 residues. The V end was cut by 2 bases, the J end by 6 bases, with 7 bases between. CDR3 residues: CASSLSLAGELFF. The CDR3 DNA follows: TGTGCCAGCAGTTTAAGTCTCGCCGGGGAGCTGTTTTTT.

The chain has TRBV4-1 and TRBJ2-7, with 11 bases lining up with TRBD2. CDR1 is MGHRA, CDR2 YSYEKL, per germline. The V and J ends lost 0 bases and 0 bases, in that order; junction bases with no gene match: 7. The CDR3 runs to 18 residues. The CDR3 reads CASSQEWELAGVSYEQYF. Here the CDR3 DNA reads TGCGCCAGCAGCCAAGAATGGGAACTAGCGGGGGTCTCCTACGAGCAGTACTTC.

This chain links TRBV7-2 with TRBJ2-7; TRBD2 matches at 11 bases. The CDR3 sequence is 16 residues long. V was pared by 3 bases and J by 5 bases, with 9 bases of the junction left unmatched. The germline CDR1 and CDR2 sequences are SGHTA and FQGNSA. The CDR3 sequence: CASSFLSGRVGDEQYF. In nucleotides, the CDR3 is TGTGCCAGCAGCTTCCTTAGCGGGAGGGTTGGCGACGAGCAGTACTTC.